The text below deals with one T cell receptor (beta chain). This specimen belongs to a study of control samples from healthy donors and cancer patients. Libraries were prepared by immunoSEQ multiplex PCR; TCRdb keeps only in-frame clonotypes and omits some of them. This table holds 84,000 or so clones, 91% found once. The CDR3 sequence is 14 residues long. Germline V CDR1 and CDR2: GTSNPN, SVGIG (reference sequence). After removal of 1 base from V and 3 bases from J, the junction contained 5 bases not matched to a gene. Sequenced material: blood. This TCR was recovered from a man aged 25-45 years in good health. The V gene is TRBV30, the J gene TRBJ2-5; 7 bases map to TRBD2. CDR3 in DNA: TGTGCCTGGAGTGGGGCTAGCGGTAAAGAGACCCAGTACTTC. Amino acid sequence: CAWSGASGKETQYF. Supplemented by reference TRBV30 and TRBJ2-5, the full variable domain reads SQTIHQWPATLVQPVGSPLSLECTVEGTSNPNLYWYRQAAGRGLQLLFYSVGIGQISSEVPQNLSASRPQDRQFILSSKKLLLSDSGFYLCAWSGASGKETQYFGPGTRLLVL.